The entry below describes one TCR beta chain. No antigen is known for it. No much larger clonotype is one base removed from it; base qualities were not supplied. These data come from a study of blood T cell repertoires in COVID-19 (dated by TCRdb to the early 2020s). A note on the overall study: Samples from collaborators originated in the United States, Italy and Spain and spanned both the acute and convalescent phases of COVID-19. The material from the prospective study consisted of cDNA or gDNA derived from T cells, B-cell-depleted T cells, or PBMCs. Deeply sampled blood TCRbeta repertoires from subjects exposed to, actively infected with, or recovered from COVID-19 were included in the dataset. Samples were obtained from the ongoing ImmuneRACE study (first 160 participants) and from 1,254 subjects provided by 6 global collaborators. The repertoires were released in a freely available public database intended as a resource for research on the immune response to SARS-CoV-2. HLA class I and class II types, where available, came from metadata supplied by the sample provider rather than from assay-based typing. Nearly every sample came with metadata listing a de-identified subject ID, COVID-19 status, age in years and sex.

The immunoSEQ Assay, a bias-controlled multiplex PCR, was used to amplify TCRbeta CDR3 regions from genomic DNA. From the authors' description of their analysis: The number of nucleated cells in each sample was estimated from the amplification of reference gene primers within the assay. Sequence reads were collapsed and filtered to measure the absolute abundance of every unique TCRbeta CDR3 rearrangement. Productive Simpson clonality was computed per sample as the square root of Simpson's diversity index over productive rearrangements. TCRdb stores this immuneACCESS table with in-frame sequences only. Part of the clones is absent; in the studies checked, under half of the shortfall reflects unresolved V genes, and no reason is known for the rest. That table is the source of V, J and clone size, and D and trimming were worked out from the DNA. This sample has roughly 74,000 clones in its table, and just over 85% of those were observed once. Jointly, the top ten make up more than 1.5% of the sample.

Including the terminal cysteine and phenylalanine, the CDR3 comprises 11 residues. Of the read, only the CDR3 DNA is kept; its 33 bases are in frame from base 1. V loses 6 bases, J loses 11 bases, and the germline ends lie 15 bases apart. Sequences DFQATT (CDR1) and SNEGSKA (CDR2) are obtained from the germline V gene (reference sequence). Findings and caveats that apply to the study as a whole: Clinical and demographic metadata were provided uncurated, with the amount varying by source and participant.

Each collaborating institution followed its own protocols to collect whole blood in K2EDTA tubes. For TCRbeta analysis, collaborator samples were shipped as frozen whole blood, as isolated PBMCs, or as DNA extracted from either sample type. The sequence was obtained from a woman of 80 years or more with active or convalescent COVID-19. The V and J segments used are TRBV20-1 and TRBJ2-3; the D gene identity is not certain. Material for sequencing was peripheral blood. The nucleotide sequence is given as TGCAGTGCAAAGGAACAGTTTAGGCAGTATTTT. Its protein reads: CSAKEQFRQYF.